The text below deals with one TCR beta chain. The antigen remains undetermined. The sample is drawn from a study of T-cell memory formation after mild COVID-19. For the study at large: There were largely donor-specific TCR clusters.

Broader study findings: Contracting clones localized mainly to CM and EM when CD4+ and mainly to EMRA when CD8+. Prior to infection, memory already included some responding clones, suggesting cross-reactive memory joined. Later expanders leaned CD4+, whereas day 15 to 85 contracting clones were balanced CD4/CD8.

Germline CDR1 reads SQVTM; CDR2 reads ANQGSEA. Losses at the gene ends were 5 bases for V and 4 bases for J; bases not matched to a gene: 4. The CDR3 contains 12 residues. TCRdb re-derived calls from the 5' RACE reads in MiXCR, one entry per CDR3 protein. The table includes 350,000 to 450,000 distinct CDR3 sequences, approximately 20% detected once. The sample consisted of PBMCs or a T cell subset sorted from them (not recorded which). J is TRBJ1-1 and V is TRBV29-1; 7 nucleotides agree with TRBD1. The receptor's source is an adult woman who had mild COVID-19 (a few samples of this study predate the infection). Cell type and time point are not known. This chain's CDR3 is CSVNRGLTEAFF. The DNA for the CDR3 is TGCAGCGTTAACAGGGGCCTCACTGAAGCTTTCTTT.